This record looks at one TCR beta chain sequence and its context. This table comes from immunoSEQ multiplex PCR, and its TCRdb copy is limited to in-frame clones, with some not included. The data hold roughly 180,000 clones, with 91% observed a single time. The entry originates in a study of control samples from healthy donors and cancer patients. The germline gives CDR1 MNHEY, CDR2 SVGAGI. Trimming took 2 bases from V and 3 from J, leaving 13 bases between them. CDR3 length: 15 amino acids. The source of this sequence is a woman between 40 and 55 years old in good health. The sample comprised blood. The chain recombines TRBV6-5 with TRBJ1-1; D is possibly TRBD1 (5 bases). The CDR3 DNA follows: TGTGCCAGCAGTTACAGGGGCAGGATGGACACTGAAGCTTTCTTT. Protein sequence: CASSYRGRMDTEAFF.